The 26 T cell receptor beta chains presented below share a single source sample, sequenced in a study of blood T cell repertoires in COVID-19. Using immunoSEQ multiplex PCR, the repertoire was profiled, and TCRdb retains in-frame clones only, with some absent. The data contain a few hundred thousand clones, around 92% of them singletons. The sample taken for sequencing was peripheral blood. The receptors derive from a young woman with COVID-19, enrolled during active disease.

The chain joins TRBV28 to TRBJ1-5; 7 nucleotides align to TRBD1. The germline gives CDR1 MDHEN, CDR2 SYDVKM. The CDR3 spans 17 residues. Trimming at V came to 6 bases and at J to 2 bases, leaving 13 bases not matched to a gene. CDR3: CASSPGGGSWGNQPQHF. The DNA for the CDR3 is TGTGCCAGCAGCCCCGGAGGGGGCAGTTGGGGCAATCAGCCCCAGCATTTT.

This chain joins TRBV19 and TRBJ1-1, with 12 bases identical to TRBD1. The V gene end was trimmed by 8 bases and the J gene end by 0 bases; junction bases not matched to a gene: 7. Germline CDR1 is LNHDA and CDR2 is SQIVND (reference sequence). The length of the CDR3 is 16 residues. CDR3 in amino acids: CASPGQGALLNTEAFF. The CDR3 DNA is TGTGCCAGTCCGGGACAGGGGGCGCTTTTGAACACTGAAGCTTTCTTT. Combining the CDR3 with reference TRBV19 and TRBJ1-1 gives the whole variable domain DGGITQSPKYLFRKEGQNVTLSCEQNLNHDAMYWYRQDPGQGLRLIYYSQIVNDFQKGDIAEGYSVSREKKESFPLTVTSAQKNPTAFYLCASPGQGALLNTEAFFGQGTRLTVV.

The V gene is TRBV25-1, the J gene TRBJ2-3; TRBD1 matches 12 bases. V was pared by 3 bases and J by 7 bases, with 8 bases of the junction left unmatched. CDR1 and CDR2 from the germline V gene are MGHDK and SYGVNS. This CDR3 is built from 16 residues. In nucleotides, the CDR3 is TGTGCCAGCAGTGATTATGGGACAGGGGGCTGGTATACGCAGTATTTT. It is translated as CASSDYGTGGWYTQYF. Variable domain in full (rest from reference TRBV25-1 and TRBJ2-3): EADIYQTPRYLVIGTGKKITLECSQTMGHDKMYWYQQDPGMELHLIHYSYGVNSTEKGDLSSESTVSRIRTEHFPLTLESARPSHTSQYLCASSDYGTGGWYTQYFGPGTRLTVL.

This clone turned up a few times. V is TRBV16 and J is TRBJ1-5, with 8 bases lining up with TRBD1. The germline V gene has CDR1 KGHSY and CDR2 FQNENV. The CDR3 runs 13 residues. V gave up 2 bases and J gave up 7 bases; unmatched junction bases: 1. CDR3 amino acids: CASSQQGAQPQHF. The CDR3 bases are TGTGCCAGCAGCCAACAGGGGGCCCAGCCCCAGCATTTT.

This chain links TRBV29-1 with TRBJ1-2, with 8 bases matching TRBD1. V shed 6 bases and J 8 bases; nucleotides not matched to a gene: 5. This CDR3 has 11 amino acids. Germline V CDR1 and CDR2: SQVTM, ANQGSEA. The CDR3, as DNA: TGCAGCGTGAAGGACAGGGAAGGCTACACCTTC. As protein: CSVKDREGYTF.

The rearrangement joins TRBV11-2 to TRBJ2-3; TRBD1 aligns across 10 bases. The CDR3 runs 13 residues. From germline, CDR1 is SGHAT and CDR2 FQNNGV. The J segment lost 4 bases and the V segment lost 6 bases, leaving 1 base of the junction unmatched. The CDR3 here is CASRGTGADTQYF. The DNA for the CDR3 is TGTGCCAGCAGGGGGACAGGGGCAGATACGCAGTATTTT.

The rearrangement links TRBV24-1 to TRBJ1-1, with D uncertain. The CDR3 is 12 amino acids. V lost 7 bases to trimming and J lost 1 base, with 6 bases between them. CDR1 and CDR2 from the germline V gene are KGHDR and SFDVKD. As DNA, the CDR3 is TGTGCCACCAGGGGGAGGAACACTGAAGCTTTCTTT. Protein sequence: CATRGRNTEAFF.

This clone was seen only once. V usage is TRBV5-1 and J usage is TRBJ2-3, with no clear D. The CDR3 is made up of 13 amino acids. The V gene's germline CDR1 is SGHRS and CDR2 YFSETQ. The V end lost 1 base, the J end lost 2 bases, and 5 bases lay between the germline ends. The CDR3 region has the DNA TGCGCCAGCAGCTTGATAGTCACAGATACGCAGTATTTT. It encodes CASSLIVTDTQYF.

This chain joins TRBV6-5 and TRBJ2-3, with 9 bases fitting TRBD2. This CDR3 comprises 11 residues. V was pared by 7 bases and J by 15 bases, with 8 bases of the junction left unmatched. Per the germline V gene, CDR1 is MNHEY and CDR2 is SVGAGI. The CDR3: CASKSGGFTYF. CDR3 nucleotides: TGTGCCAGCAAAAGCGGGGGGTTTACCTATTTT.

The chain joins TRBV3-1 (or the pseudogene TRBV3-2) to TRBJ2-2, with D possibly matching TRBD1 (6 bases). Germline V gene data show CDR1 as LGHDT and CDR2 as YNNKEL (reference sequence). The CDR3 loop spans 14 amino acids. The ends were cut back, 2 bases at V and 12 bases at J, with 16 bases in the middle. The CDR3 nucleotides read TGTGCCAGCAGCCAAAACAGGGAATTTGGGAAGCTGTTTTTT. Translation: CASSQNREFGKLFF.

As DNA, the CDR3 is TGTGCCAGCAGTGCTCCGGGACAGAGTAACTATGGCTACACCTTC. It specifies CASSAPGQSNYGYTF. The chain has TRBV28 and TRBJ1-2; the match to TRBD1 covers 7 bases. Per the germline V gene, CDR1 is MDHEN and CDR2 is SYDVKM. V trimming: 5 bases; J trimming: 1 base; junction bases outside the gene matches: 7. The CDR3 length is 15 residues.

The chain carries TRBV5-6 and TRBJ1-2, with 7 bases aligning to TRBD1. V was clipped by 2 bases and J by 4 bases; unmatched bases: 8. This CDR3 is 15 amino acids long. Germline-derived CDR1 and CDR2 are SGHDT and YYEEEE. CDR3 protein: CASSLQGRGSYGYTF. The CDR3 DNA reads TGTGCCAGCAGCTTACAGGGGCGAGGATCCTATGGCTACACCTTC.

The rearrangement links TRBV7-3 to TRBJ1-1; D call uncertain. The CDR3 loop spans 13 amino acids. Germline CDR1 reads SGHTA; CDR2 reads FQGTGA. V dropped 4 bases and J dropped 6 bases, with 12 bases sitting between them. The CDR3 reads CASSSPGAAEAFF. The DNA for the CDR3 is TGTGCCAGCAGCTCCCCCGGAGCTGCTGAAGCTTTCTTT.

V is TRBV4-1 and J is TRBJ1-4, with D perhaps TRBD1 (5 bases). CDR3 length: 14 amino acids. Germline V gives CDR1 MGHRA, CDR2 YSYEKL. Between the trimmed V and J ends, which lost 3 bases and 8 bases, there was a span of 13 bases. CDR3 nucleotide sequence: TGCGCCAGCAGCCAGGACATCAGACGGGAAAAACTGTTTTTT. Translated: CASSQDIRREKLFF.

Note on this clone: This sample also contains other DNA sequences that code for the same CDR3. The chain joins TRBV5-4 to TRBJ1-5, with 8 bases lining up with TRBD1. This CDR3 has 14 residues. The germline V gene has CDR1 SGHNT and CDR2 YYREEE (reference sequence). The junction had 0 bases not matched to a gene; V was cut back by 2 bases and J by 2 bases. The CDR3 is CASSLQGGNQPQHF. The DNA of the CDR3 is TGTGCCAGCAGCTTACAGGGGGGCAATCAGCCCCAGCATTTT.

The chain combines TRBV6-5 with TRBJ2-2, with 7 bases fitting TRBD2. V shed 7 bases, J shed 5 bases, and the junction held 7 bases outside the gene matches. The CDR3 totals 14 residues. Germline loops: CDR1 MNHEY, CDR2 SVGAGI. The CDR3 DNA reads as TGTGCCAGCACGTCGATAGCGGGTACCGGGGAGCTGTTTTTT. It translates to CASTSIAGTGELFF.

The chain combines TRBV5-4 with TRBJ2-1, with 8 bases identical to TRBD2. Germline V lookup: CDR1 SGHNT, CDR2 YYREEE (reference sequence). This CDR3 is built from 13 residues. J was trimmed by 8 bases and V by 1 base; bases with no gene match: 2. CDR3 in amino acids: CASSLTGGDEQFF. The CDR3 coding sequence is TGTGCCAGCAGCTTGACCGGGGGGGATGAGCAGTTCTTC.

The chain recombines TRBV10-3 with TRBJ1-2; D is unresolved. The germline V gene has CDR1 ENHRY and CDR2 SYGVKD. This CDR3 comprises 13 residues. The V gene lost 4 bases and the J gene lost 6 bases, with 12 bases spanning the gap. The chain's CDR3 is CAISGEGADGYTF. CDR3 nucleotide sequence: TGTGCCATCAGTGGGGAGGGAGCTGATGGCTACACCTTC.

V and J are TRBV6-5 and TRBJ1-4; 10 bases map to TRBD1. V lost 6 bases and J lost 11; bases outside the gene matches: 12. Germline-derived CDR1 and CDR2 are MNHEY and SVGAGI. The CDR3 loop spans 15 amino acids. CDR3 residues: CASSNTGTGDRKLFF. The CDR3 DNA reads as TGTGCCAGCAGCAACACCGGGACAGGGGATCGTAAACTGTTTTTT.

The V and J genes are TRBV7-9 and TRBJ1-3, with D maybe TRBD1 (5 bases). The CDR3 is made up of 17 amino acids. V lost 4 bases, J lost 0 bases, and 16 bases lay in between. Germline CDR1 and CDR2: SEHNR and FQNEAQ (reference sequence). CDR3 loop: CASSSPPTRVSGNTIYF. The CDR3 DNA reads TGTGCCAGCAGCTCACCTCCCACCAGGGTCTCTGGAAACACCATATATTTT.

This clone was seen a single time. CDR3 DNA: TGTGCCAGCAGCTTGACTTGGCAGGGCTATGGCTACACCTTC. Translating it yields CASSLTWQGYGYTF. The chain employs TRBV5-8 and TRBJ1-2; D may be TRBD1 (5 bases). This CDR3 comprises 14 residues. Germline CDR1 reads SGHTS; CDR2 reads YDEGEE. Trimming took off 1 base at V and 4 bases at J, with 11 bases between the two ends. Drawing the rest from reference TRBV5-8 and TRBJ1-2, the complete variable domain is EAGVTQSPTHLIKTRGQQATLRCSPISGHTSVYWYQQALGLGLQFLLWYDEGEERNRGNFPPRFSGRQFPNYSSELNVNALELEDSALYLCASSLTWQGYGYTFGSGTRLTVV.

This chain joins TRBV27 and TRBJ2-7; 8 nucleotides align to TRBD2. The CDR3 contains 15 residues. Unmatched junction bases numbered 9, after V lost 7 bases and J lost 1 base. The germline CDR1 and CDR2 sequences are MNHEY and SMNVEV (reference sequence). CDR3 nucleotides: TGTGCCAGCAAAAACGGACTAGCAGGTTCCTACGAGCAGTACTTC. This sequence encodes CASKNGLAGSYEQYF.

The genes are TRBV7-2 and TRBJ2-2; TRBD2 is a possible D gene (6 bases). The CDR3 runs to 17 residues. CDR1 is SGHTA and CDR2 is FQGNSA in the germline V gene. Trimming took 1 base from V and 4 from J, leaving 16 bases between them. Here the CDR3 reads CASSLGFRAAGTGELFF. CDR3 in DNA: TGTGCCAGCAGCTTAGGCTTCAGGGCAGCGGGCACCGGGGAGCTGTTTTTT.

This clone came up a few times. CDR3 DNA sequence: TGCGCCAGCGGACCCGGGACAGGGCTTGAAAAACTGTTTTTT. Protein sequence: CASGPGTGLEKLFF. The chain employs TRBV5-1 and TRBJ1-4, with TRBD1 matching over 9 bases. CDR3 size: 14 residues. Trimming at V came to 7 bases and at J to 7 bases, leaving 8 bases not matched to a gene. Germline lookup yields CDR1 SGHRS and CDR2 YFSETQ.

The chain carries TRBV5-6 and TRBJ1-2; D is perhaps TRBD1 (5 bases). Germline V CDR1 and CDR2: SGHDT, YYEEEE. The germline V and J ends were trimmed by 0 bases and 3 bases, with 15 bases remaining between them. CDR3 size: 16 residues. CDR3 bases: TGTGCCAGCAGCTTGGTGGCAGGGAACTTTTACTATGGCTACACCTTC. This sequence encodes CASSLVAGNFYYGYTF.

This sequence joins TRBV3-1 (or the pseudogene TRBV3-2) and TRBJ2-7, with D uncertain. The CDR3 spans 13 residues. The ends were cut back, 4 bases at V and 2 bases at J, with 9 bases in the middle. Germline V lookup: CDR1 LGHDT, CDR2 YNNKEL (reference sequence). CDR3 amino acids: CASSRSGTYEQYF. DNA for the CDR3: TGTGCCAGCAGCCGATCGGGTACCTACGAGCAGTACTTC.